This T cell receptor beta chain is drawn from a study of blood T cell repertoires in COVID-19. Overall study context: Material from acute and convalescent COVID-19 was sourced from the United States, Italy and Spain.

Trimming removed 0 bases from V and 2 bases from J, with 13 bases in between. Looked up from germline, CDR1 is SGHNT and CDR2 is YENEEA. The CDR3 covers 16 residues. Authors' processing steps: Nucleated cell counts were estimated from reference gene primer amplification. Libraries were prepared by immunoSEQ multiplex PCR; TCRdb keeps only in-frame clonotypes and omits some of them. That table is the source of V, J and clone size, and D and trimming were worked out from the DNA. The data contain 100,000 to 150,000 clones, approximately 87% of them seen just once; the ten biggest clones take up about 8%.

The sequencing input was peripheral blood. This clonotype was obtained from a man in his fifties or sixties with acute or convalescent COVID-19. The chain employs TRBV11-3 and TRBJ1-2; TRBD1 might be the D (5 bases). The CDR3: CASSLEGRGGNYGYTF. CDR3 bases: TGTGCCAGCAGCTTAGAGGGACGCGGGGGAAACTATGGCTACACCTTC.